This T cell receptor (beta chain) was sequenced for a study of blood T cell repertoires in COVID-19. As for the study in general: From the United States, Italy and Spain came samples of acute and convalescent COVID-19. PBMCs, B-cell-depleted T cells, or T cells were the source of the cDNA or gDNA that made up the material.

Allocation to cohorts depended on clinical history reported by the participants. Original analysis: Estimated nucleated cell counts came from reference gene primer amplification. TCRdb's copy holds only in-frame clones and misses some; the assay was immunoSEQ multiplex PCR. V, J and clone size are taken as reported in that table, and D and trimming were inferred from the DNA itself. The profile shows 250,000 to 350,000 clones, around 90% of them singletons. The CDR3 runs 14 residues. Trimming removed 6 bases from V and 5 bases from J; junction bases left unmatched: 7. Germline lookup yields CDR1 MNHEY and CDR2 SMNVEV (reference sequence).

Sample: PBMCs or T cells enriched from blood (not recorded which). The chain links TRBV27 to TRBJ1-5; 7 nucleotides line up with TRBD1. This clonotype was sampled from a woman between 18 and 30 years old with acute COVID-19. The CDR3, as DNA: TGTGCCAGCAGCCAAAGGGGGCTCCATCAGCCCCAGCATTTT. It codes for CASSQRGLHQPQHF.